A selection of T cell receptor beta chains follows, all from one sample in a study of naive and memory T cell subsets. TCRdb re-derived calls from the UMI-ligation and nested PCR reads in MiXCR, one entry per CDR3 protein. Of about 90,000 distinct CDR3 sequences in the sample, approximately 10% were seen once. Material: naive CD4+ T cells from blood. The receptors derive from a human donor in good health. The CDR3 runs from the conserved cysteine through the conserved F or W. D genes are given only for firm matches. Rows give clone size only sometimes, using once, few, many, or a class for an expanded clone.

d_call j_call clone_size v_call cdr3_aa cdr3_nt
. TRBJ1-4 . TRBV27 CASSFKSPTSGEKLFF TGTGCCAGCAGTTTTAAGTCTCCCACCTCGGGGGAAAAACTGTTTTTT
. TRBJ2-7 few TRBV7-2 CASSPTPRLVSYEQYF TGTGCCAGCAGCCCTACCCCCCGACTGGTTTCCTACGAGCAGTACTTC
. TRBJ1-2 . TRBV6-5 CASSYRGGYTF TGTGCCAGCAGTTACAGGGGTGGCTACACCTTC
. TRBJ1-5 . TRBV2 CASRETFSNQPQHF TGTGCCAGCAGGGAGACATTTAGCAATCAGCCCCAGCATTTT
. TRBJ1-1 few TRBV5-1 CASSLGRELTEAFF TGCGCCAGCAGCTTGGGAAGGGAGCTTACCGAAGCTTTCTTT
TRBD2 TRBJ2-5 few TRBV20-1 CSAERRGGVETQYF TGCAGTGCTGAGAGACGGGGGGGCGTAGAGACCCAGTACTTC
. TRBJ1-1 . TRBV20-1 CSAKVAGAGGDTEAFF TGCAGCGCCAAGGTGGCGGGGGCGGGTGGAGACACTGAAGCTTTCTTT
. TRBJ2-1 . TRBV6-2/TRBV6-3 CASSLLTLSYNEQFF TGTGCCAGCAGTTTACTTACGTTATCCTACAATGAGCAGTTCTTC
. TRBJ2-5 few TRBV6-2/TRBV6-3 CASSPTGETQYF TGTGCCAGCAGTCCCACTGGAGAGACCCAGTACTTC
. TRBJ2-3 many TRBV5-1 CASSLVMQGRDTQYF TGCGCCAGCAGCTTGGTAATGCAGGGGAGAGATACGCAGTATTTT
TRBD2 TRBJ2-1 many TRBV18 CASSLQSSGQSSYNEQFF TGTGCCAGCTCACTACAGAGTAGCGGGCAAAGCTCCTACAATGAGCAGTTCTTC
TRBD2 TRBJ2-1 . TRBV6-5 CASSYSGLAAYNEQFF TGTGCCAGCAGTTACTCGGGACTAGCGGCCTACAATGAGCAGTTCTTC
. TRBJ2-3 . TRBV28 CASSLFDLTDTQYF TGTGCCAGCAGTTTATTCGACTTGACGGATACGCAGTATTTT
. TRBJ1-5 . TRBV7-6 CASSFGGNQPQHF TGTGCCAGCAGCTTCGGTGGCAATCAGCCCCAGCATTTT
. TRBJ1-1 many TRBV6-2/TRBV6-3 CASSYSVQGSLNTEAFF TGTGCCAGCAGTTACTCTGTACAGGGATCCCTGAACACTGAAGCTTTCTTT
. TRBJ1-2 . TRBV6-2/TRBV6-3 CASSSSPGEYYGYTF TGTGCCAGCAGTTCCTCTCCAGGGGAGTACTATGGCTACACCTTC
TRBD2 TRBJ2-1 . TRBV7-2 CASSFGGTSGSGEQFF TGTGCCAGCAGCTTTGGGGGGACTAGCGGGTCCGGGGAGCAGTTCTTC
TRBD1 TRBJ1-2 . TRBV7-9 CASSVHRTGDYGYTF TGTGCCAGCAGCGTACATCGGACAGGGGATTATGGCTACACCTTC
. TRBJ2-1 few TRBV2 CASSPNRVAFNEQFF TGTGCCAGCAGTCCCAACCGGGTGGCGTTCAATGAGCAGTTCTTC
TRBD1 TRBJ2-1 . TRBV5-1 CASRDRGSGEEQFF TGCGCCAGCAGGGACAGGGGGTCCGGCGAAGAGCAGTTCTTC
. TRBJ2-7 few TRBV20-1 CSASGSGYEQYF TGCAGTGCTAGCGGGAGTGGTTACGAGCAGTACTTC
TRBD1 TRBJ1-5 . TRBV23-1 CASSQSGQGRYSNQPQHF TGCGCCAGCAGTCAATCGGGACAGGGCCGGTATAGCAATCAGCCCCAGCATTTT
. TRBJ1-4 . TRBV18 CASSPGQQLFF TGTGCCAGCTCACCCGGCCAGCAACTGTTTTTT
. TRBJ2-5 . TRBV6-6 CASSYQGFRDQRGLDF TGTGCCAGCAGTTACCAGGGGTTCAGGGACCAAAGGGGACTGGACTTC
. TRBJ2-3 many TRBV4-3 CASSWEITDTQYF TGCGCCAGCAGCTGGGAAATCACAGATACGCAGTATTTT
TRBD2 TRBJ2-1 many TRBV4-1 CASSQGKTSGSVGDEQFF TGCGCCAGCAGCCAAGGAAAGACTAGCGGGAGCGTAGGGGATGAGCAGTTCTTC
. TRBJ2-5 many TRBV20-1 CSARDRVPETQYF TGCAGTGCTAGAGATCGCGTTCCTGAGACCCAGTACTTC
. TRBJ2-1 . TRBV5-1 CASNGLDRVDNEQFF TGCGCCAGCAACGGGCTCGACAGAGTCGACAATGAGCAGTTCTTC
. TRBJ1-1 few TRBV7-2 CASSDGGGSLAEAFF TGTGCCAGCAGCGACGGTGGGGGCAGCTTAGCTGAAGCTTTCTTT
. TRBJ2-5 few TRBV12-3/TRBV12-4 CASRPRDLREQETQYF TGTGCCAGCAGGCCCCGTGATTTGCGTGAACAAGAGACCCAGTACTTC
. TRBJ1-1 . TRBV20-1 CSTKSLGTEAFF TGCAGTACCAAAAGTTTGGGCACTGAAGCTTTCTTT
. TRBJ2-3 once TRBV4-2 CASSRDTGRTDTQYF TGTGCCAGCAGCCGCGATACAGGGAGGACAGATACGCAGTATTTT
. TRBJ2-3 few TRBV5-1 CASTMDSPTDTQYF TGCGCCAGCACCATGGACTCGCCCACAGATACGCAGTATTTT
. TRBJ1-5 . TRBV27 CASSLEQDQPQHF TGTGCCAGCAGTTTGGAACAGGACCAGCCCCAGCATTTT
. TRBJ2-6 few TRBV7-9 CVSSGANVLTF TGCGTTAGTTCTGGGGCCAACGTCCTGACTTTC
TRBD1 TRBJ2-3 few TRBV9 CASSVYRGQTTDTQYF TGTGCCAGCAGCGTATACAGGGGCCAGACCACAGATACGCAGTATTTT
. TRBJ1-1 . TRBV6-2/TRBV6-3 CASSYPGQGWGGTEAFF TGTGCCAGCAGTTACCCTGGGCAGGGCTGGGGAGGCACTGAAGCTTTCTTT
. TRBJ2-1 . TRBV28 CASSTRLNEQFF TGTGCCAGCAGCACTCGTCTCAATGAGCAGTTCTTC
TRBD2 TRBJ2-1 few TRBV18 CASSPGLNNEQFF TGTGCCAGCTCACCGGGACTAAACAATGAGCAGTTCTTC
. TRBJ2-2 few TRBV6-4 CASSEGGELFF TGTGCCAGCAGTGAGGGCGGGGAGCTGTTTTTT
. TRBJ2-3 many TRBV27 CASSLSWQFTDTQYF TGTGCCAGCAGTTTATCTTGGCAATTCACAGATACGCAGTATTTT
. TRBJ2-3 . TRBV7-2 CASSLELARGTDTQYF TGTGCCAGCAGCTTAGAACTAGCTAGAGGCACAGATACGCAGTATTTT
TRBD2 TRBJ2-7 few TRBV29-1 CSVETSGPYEQYF TGCAGCGTTGAAACTAGCGGTCCCTACGAGCAGTACTTC
. TRBJ2-7 . TRBV4-3 CASSHLQGASYEQYF TGCGCCAGCAGCCACCTACAGGGTGCATCCTACGAGCAGTACTTC
. TRBJ1-2 . TRBV19 CASSITGPEANYGYTF TGTGCCAGTAGTATCACAGGGCCCGAGGCTAACTATGGCTACACCTTC
TRBD1 TRBJ2-7 . TRBV29-1 CSTGQGTSYEQYF TGCAGCACAGGACAGGGAACCTCCTACGAGCAGTACTTC
. TRBJ2-7 . TRBV7-8 CASSPYYEQYF TGTGCCAGCAGCCCGTACTACGAGCAGTACTTC
TRBD1 TRBJ1-5 . TRBV12-5 CASGGDRGQPQHF TGTGCTAGTGGGGGGGACAGGGGCCAGCCCCAGCATTTT
. TRBJ2-2 few TRBV15 CATSRARGAAGELFF TGTGCCACCAGCAGAGCCCGCGGTGCGGCCGGGGAGCTGTTTTTT
. TRBJ2-2 . TRBV4-3 CASSQDPATDTGELFF TGCGCCAGCAGCCAAGACCCCGCTACGGACACCGGGGAGCTGTTTTTT
. TRBJ1-2 many TRBV7-7 CASSPWDGDDGYTF TGTGCCAGCAGCCCCTGGGACGGTGACGATGGCTACACCTTC
TRBD2 TRBJ2-7 few TRBV12-3/TRBV12-4 CASRPSGRAYEQYF TGTGCCAGCAGGCCGAGCGGGAGGGCCTACGAGCAGTACTTC
TRBD1 TRBJ2-7 few TRBV9 CASSADRDEQYF TGTGCCAGCAGCGCCGACAGGGACGAGCAGTACTTC
. TRBJ1-5 . TRBV30 CAWSVGLSNQPQHF TGTGCCTGGAGTGTGGGATTGAGCAATCAGCCCCAGCATTTT
TRBD1 TRBJ2-6 . TRBV6-5 CASSYFRNRGWGANVLTF TGTGCCAGCAGTTACTTCCGTAACAGGGGTTGGGGGGCCAACGTCCTGACTTTC
. TRBJ2-1 . TRBV14 CASSPGTHYNEQFF TGTGCCAGCAGCCCTGGGACTCACTACAATGAGCAGTTCTTC
TRBD2 TRBJ2-1 . TRBV7-9 CASSRGGGTPGLAVSSYNEQFF TGTGCCAGCAGCCGGGGCGGGGGAACACCGGGACTAGCGGTGAGCTCCTACAATGAGCAGTTCTTC
. TRBJ1-5 . TRBV10-1 CASSDGLHNQPQHF TGCGCCAGCAGTGATGGGCTCCACAATCAGCCCCAGCATTTT